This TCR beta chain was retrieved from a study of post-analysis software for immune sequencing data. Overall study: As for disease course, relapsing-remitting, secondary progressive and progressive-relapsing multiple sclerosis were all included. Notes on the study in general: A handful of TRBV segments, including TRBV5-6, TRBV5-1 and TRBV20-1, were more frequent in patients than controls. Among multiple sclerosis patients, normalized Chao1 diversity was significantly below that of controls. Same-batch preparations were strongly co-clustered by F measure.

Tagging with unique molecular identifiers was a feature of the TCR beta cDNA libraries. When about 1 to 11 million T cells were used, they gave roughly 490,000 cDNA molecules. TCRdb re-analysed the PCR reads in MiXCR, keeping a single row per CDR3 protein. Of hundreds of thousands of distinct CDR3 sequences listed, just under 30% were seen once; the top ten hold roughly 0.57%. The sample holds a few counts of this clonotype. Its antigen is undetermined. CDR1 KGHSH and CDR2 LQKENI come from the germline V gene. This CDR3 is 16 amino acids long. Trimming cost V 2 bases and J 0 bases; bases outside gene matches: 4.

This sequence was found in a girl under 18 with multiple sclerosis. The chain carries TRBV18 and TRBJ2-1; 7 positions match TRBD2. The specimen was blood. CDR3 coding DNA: TGTGCCAGCTCACCAGTGGGGGGGGGCTCCTACAATGAGCAGTTCTTC. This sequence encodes CASSPVGGGSYNEQFF.